These 15 T cell receptor beta chains share one sample of origin, sequenced in a study of T cells in Graves' hyperthyroidism and ophthalmopathy. The CDR3 regions of TCR beta were amplified from RNA transcripts. A set of HTBI primers served as the primers for a first-round RT-PCR of the TCR CDR3. TCRdb re-analysed the multiplex PCR reads in MiXCR, keeping a single row per CDR3 protein. Of some 460,000 distinct CDR3 sequences in the sample, around 14% were seen once. What was sequenced was blood. The receptors here all came from a woman in her late teens or twenties with Graves' hyperthyroidism.

The rearrangement joins TRBV5-1 to TRBJ2-1; 8 bases agree with TRBD1. This CDR3 is 16 amino acids long. In germline, CDR1 is SGHRS, CDR2 YFSETQ. The V gene end was trimmed by 3 bases and the J gene end by 7 bases; junction bases not matched to a gene: 12. DNA of the CDR3: TGCGCCAGCAGCTGGAACCTGGACAGGGATGGGAATGAGCAGTTCTTC. Translation gives CASSWNLDRDGNEQFF.

The table lists this clonotype with many counts. The chain is built from TRBV7-3 and TRBJ2-1, with 9 positions matching TRBD2. The ends lost 5 bases at V and 9 bases at J; junction bases unmatched: 5. The CDR3 consists of 13 residues. Germline V gene lookup returns CDR1 SGHTA and CDR2 FQGTGA. The CDR3 loop is CASSGTSRGEQFF. In DNA, the CDR3 is TGTGCCAGCAGCGGGACTAGCCGGGGTGAGCAGTTCTTC.

At least ten counts were recorded for this clonotype. This chain joins TRBV19 and TRBJ1-5; 9 positions match TRBD1. The CDR3 runs 17 residues. The V gene's germline CDR1 is LNHDA and CDR2 SQIVND (reference sequence). The V and J ends lost 1 base and 1 base, in that order; junction bases with no gene match: 5. The CDR3 sequence: CASSIVQTGGSNQPQHF. CDR3 bases: TGTGCCAGTAGTATAGTCCAGACAGGGGGAAGCAATCAGCCCCAGCATTTT.

This clonotype was recorded at least ten times. This sequence joins TRBV6-1 and TRBJ2-1; tentative D call: TRBD2 (5 bases). This CDR3 has 16 amino acids. From germline, CDR1 is MNHNS and CDR2 SASEGT. The V end was cut by 6 bases, the J end by 0 bases, with 15 bases between. DNA for the CDR3: TGTGCCAGCAGGGGGTCTATAGCGAGCTCCTACAATGAGCAGTTCTTC. Its protein is CASRGSIASSYNEQFF.

In this sample, this clonotype turned up a few times. V usage is TRBV4-1 and J usage is TRBJ1-2, with 12 bases aligning to TRBD1. Germline V CDR1 and CDR2: MGHRA, YSYEKL. Trimming cost V 7 bases and J 0 bases; bases outside gene matches: 6. CDR3 size: 16 residues. CDR3 bases: TGCGCCAGCACTACGGGACAGGGGGCGACTAACTATGGCTACACCTTC. This encodes CASTTGQGATNYGYTF.

This chain links TRBV18 with TRBJ2-1; perhaps TRBD2 as D (6 bases). The CDR3 spans 15 residues. V was pared by 2 bases and J by 6 bases, with 14 bases between. Germline assignment: CDR1 KGHSH and CDR2 LQKENI. The CDR3 loop reads CASSPVVAASNEQFF. The CDR3 DNA sequence: TGTGCCAGCTCACCAGTTGTAGCGGCGTCCAATGAGCAGTTCTTC.

Comment on this clonotype: The missing conserved phenylalanine or tryptophan at the end of this CDR3 makes a read error likely. The chain has TRBV19 and TRBJ1-5; 10 nucleotides line up with TRBD1. V was clipped by 8 bases and J by 1 base; unmatched bases: 2. The CDR3 extends over 14 amino acids. Germline CDR1 LNHDA, CDR2 SQIVND (reference sequence). CDR3 bases: TGTGCCAGTCGACAGGGGGCGAGCAATCAGCCCCAGCATCTT. Translation gives CASRQGASNQPQHL.

This clonotype was observed at least ten times. The chain joins TRBV4-2 to TRBJ2-1; 10 bases agree with TRBD2. V shed 4 bases and J 2 bases; nucleotides not matched to a gene: 8. Germline V gives CDR1 LGHNA, CDR2 YNFKEQ. This CDR3 is built from 17 residues. The CDR3 is CASSRWGTSGTYNEQFF. CDR3 in DNA: TGTGCCAGCAGCCGATGGGGAACTAGCGGGACCTACAATGAGCAGTTCTTC.

Ten or more counts support this clonotype. The chain uses TRBV11-1 and TRBJ2-7; 9 nucleotides line up with TRBD1. This CDR3 is built from 16 residues. V lost 1 base and J lost 3; bases outside the gene matches: 7. CDR1 and CDR2 from the germline V gene are SGHAT and FQDESV (reference sequence). The CDR3 nucleotides are TGTGCCAGCAGCTTAGAAGCGGGACAGGGTCTCTACGAGCAGTACTTC. Protein product: CASSLEAGQGLYEQYF.

This sequence joins TRBV6-4 and TRBJ1-6, with D perhaps matching TRBD1 (6 bases). This CDR3 region has 14 residues. With 2 bases removed from V and 10 bases from J, the gap between germline ends came to 12 bases. Germline V gene sequence: CDR1 MRHNA, CDR2 SNTAGT. CDR3 sequence reads: CASSDEGGNSPLHF. Written as DNA, the CDR3 is TGTGCCAGCAGTGACGAAGGGGGAAACTCACCCCTCCACTTT.

This clonotype was found many times. The chain carries TRBV6-1 and TRBJ2-1, with D maybe TRBD2 (6 bases). Germline loops: CDR1 MNHNS, CDR2 SASEGT. Trimming left V 8 bases short and J 7 bases short, with 12 bases between. The CDR3 length is 12 residues. DNA for the CDR3: TGTGCCAGCGGCCCCGGGGGAAATGAGCAGTTCTTC. Translation: CASGPGGNEQFF.

This clonotype occurred a few times. The V gene is TRBV5-1, the J gene TRBJ2-3, with no clear D. CDR1 and CDR2 from the germline V gene are SGHRS and YFSETQ. The CDR3 has 14 residues. V was pared by 0 bases and J by 3 bases, with 8 bases between. CDR3 nucleotide sequence: TGCGCCAGCAGCTTGGCCACTTTGACAGATACGCAGTATTTT. Its translation is CASSLATLTDTQYF.

The chain is built from TRBV4-1 and TRBJ1-6; D is possibly TRBD1 (5 bases). Trimming removed 1 base from V and 10 bases from J, with 11 bases in between. The germline V gene has CDR1 MGHRA and CDR2 YSYEKL. The CDR3 is 14 amino acids. The CDR3 sequence is CASSQVGVHSPLHF. CDR3 coding DNA: TGCGCCAGCAGCCAAGTAGGGGTACACTCACCCCTCCACTTT.

Remarks on this clonotype: A much larger clone sits a single nucleotide away, making a read error possible. V is TRBV5-1 and J is TRBJ2-3; TRBD2 aligns across 12 bases. The V gene's germline CDR1 is SGHRS and CDR2 YFSETQ. This CDR3 region has 19 residues. This CDR3 is CAGSLQPPGTSGSTDTQYF. CDR3 coding DNA: TGCGCCGGCAGCTTACAACCCCCGGGGACTAGCGGGAGCACAGATACGCAGTATTTT.

V and J are TRBV11-2 and TRBJ1-4; no firm D call. The CDR3 loop spans 14 amino acids. Trimming removed 2 bases from V and 7 bases from J, with 11 bases in between. Germline V lookup: CDR1 SGHAT, CDR2 FQNNGV. The DNA for the CDR3 is TGTGCCAGCAGCTTAATAGGGCAGAGTGAAAAACTGTTTTTT. Protein sequence: CASSLIGQSEKLFF.